The clone carrying this T cell receptor beta chain was seen a handful of times. Its target is not known. This entry comes from a study of blood T cells in healthy people across ages. This CDR3 has 15 residues. CDR1 and CDR2 from the germline V gene are SGHTA and FQGNSA. With a J-beta primer mix and a sample-barcoded 5' primer, a second PCR ran about 7 to 11 cycles. Every sample gave at least 3 million paired-end reads containing CDR3. TCRdb recomputed calls from the 5' RACE reads with MiXCR, one row per CDR3 protein. Here the sample spans around 1.5 million distinct CDR3 sequences, 42% being singletons. Study-level results: TCR beta diversity, measured per million T cells, fell in a roughly linear way with age. CMV infection status of these donors was not known.

The V and J genes are TRBV7-2 and TRBJ2-5, with TRBD2 matching over 10 bases. Near its end, the DNA agrees better with TRBJ2-7, so the J call may be wrong. The source is a woman aged 18-29 years in good health. Sequenced input: blood. The CDR3 nucleotides are TGTGCCAGCAGCTTGCAGCGGGGGGGCTACAGCGAGCAGTACTTC. Translated, it gives CASSLQRGGYSEQYF.